At least ten counts were recorded for the clone carrying this TCR beta chain. The antigen remains unidentified. This specimen belongs to a study of blood T cells in healthy people across ages. Germline trimming cut 3 bases from V and 3 bases from J; bases unmatched to any gene: 6. The CDR3 is made up of 15 amino acids. The germline CDR1 and CDR2 sequences are DFQATT and SNEGSKA (reference sequence). Study-level results: Researchers deemed the diversity estimates from one million T cells underestimates.

Combining a sample-barcoded 5' primer with a J-beta primer mix, a second PCR ran for roughly 6 to 11 cycles. Every sample gave at least 2.5 million paired-end reads containing CDR3. TCRdb processed the 5' RACE reads anew with MiXCR; each CDR3 protein has one entry. The sample consists of approximately 880,000 distinct CDR3 sequences, roughly 52% of them appearing once. The source material was blood. This TCR came from a young man in good health. This chain connects TRBV20-1 to TRBJ2-1; 9 bases agree with TRBD2. The CDR3 loop reads CSASWRGGLYNEQFF. The CDR3 DNA reads TGCAGTGCTAGTTGGCGGGGGGGCCTCTACAATGAGCAGTTCTTC.